These 2 T cell receptor beta chains were sequenced from one sample in a study of blood T cell repertoires in COVID-19. TCRdb's copy holds only in-frame clones and misses some; the assay was immunoSEQ multiplex PCR. The data show some 260,000 clones, about 80% seen once. Sequencing was carried out using peripheral blood. All receptors come from an elderly woman with acute or convalescent COVID-19.

This clone appeared a single time. The rearrangement links TRBV6-5 to TRBJ1-2, with D hard to call. V was shortened by 8 bases and J by 5 bases, with 6 bases between the two germline ends. The CDR3 runs 10 residues. Germline V lookup: CDR1 MNHEY, CDR2 SVGAGI. The CDR3 here is CASGIYGYTF. CDR3 coding DNA: TGTGCCAGCGGCATATATGGCTACACCTTC.

The chain is built from TRBV4-1 and TRBJ2-7; D unclear. Trimming pared 2 bases from V and 1 base from J, leaving 9 bases between. CDR3 length: 14 amino acids. Germline assignment: CDR1 MGHRA and CDR2 YSYEKL. As DNA, the CDR3 is TGCGCCAGCAGCCAATTTCTAGATTCCTACGAGCAGTACTTC. This gives the protein CASSQFLDSYEQYF.